The 19 T cell receptor beta chains reported below all come from one sample, sequenced in a study of cytomegalovirus exposure and HLA in healthy donors. Vbeta (60) and Jbeta (13) primers were used in the PCR. Here immunoSEQ multiplex PCR was the method, and the copy in TCRdb shows in-frame clones only, minus some. The repertoire holds about 180,000 clones, with 75% as singletons. Sequenced: PBMCs. The source is a male donor in good health and CMV-seronegative.

This chain uses TRBV28 with TRBJ2-3, with TRBD2 matching 7 bases. This CDR3 is 15 amino acids long. Trimming removed 5 bases from V and 3 bases from J; junction bases left unmatched: 8. The germline gives CDR1 MDHEN, CDR2 SYDVKM. The CDR3 region has the DNA TGTGCCAGCAGTCCCGCGGGGGAGGTAACAGATACGCAGTATTTT. It codes for CASSPAGEVTDTQYF.

The V gene is TRBV7-9, the J gene TRBJ2-7; 14 nucleotides match TRBD2. The CDR3 loop spans 18 amino acids. CDR1 SEHNR and CDR2 FQNEAQ come from the germline V gene (reference sequence). V trimming: 7 bases; J trimming: 4 bases; junction bases outside the gene matches: 15. The CDR3 nucleotides read TGTGCCAGCACCCTACCCGGGACTAGCGGGAGTCTTACGTACGAGCAGTACTTC. Translated, it gives CASTLPGTSGSLTYEQYF.

CDR3 nucleotides: TGTGCCAGCAGTTACTGGGGGGGAGAGAACACTGAAGCTTTCTTT. It yields the protein CASSYWGGENTEAFF. The V call is TRBV6-5, the J call TRBJ1-1; a possible D gene is TRBD1 (5 bases). V was shortened by 1 base and J by 1 base, with 10 bases between the two germline ends. The CDR3 length is 15 residues. Germline CDR1 and CDR2: MNHEY and SVGAGI.

The CDR3 sequence: CAWSVGQGGIHEQFF. CDR3 bases: TGTGCCTGGAGTGTGGGACAGGGGGGGATCCATGAGCAGTTCTTC. This chain links TRBV30 with TRBJ2-1; 11 bases agree with TRBD1. V lost 0 bases, J lost 8 bases, and 6 bases stayed unmatched. Germline assignment: CDR1 GTSNPN and CDR2 SVGIG (reference sequence). The CDR3 is 15 amino acids.

This clone came up a few times. The CDR3 here is CTSSLGGLLQSSYNSPLHF. The CDR3 DNA is TGCACCAGCAGCCTCGGCGGACTTTTACAAAGCTCCTATAATTCACCCCTCCACTTT. The chain employs TRBV1 and TRBJ1-6. TRBV1 is classified as a pseudogene. The CDR3 consists of 19 residues.

J is TRBJ2-7 and V is TRBV30; 9 bases are a match to TRBD1. CDR3 size: 13 residues. V lost 0 bases, J lost 9 bases, and 6 bases stayed unmatched. CDR1 and CDR2 (germline): GTSNPN, SVGIG (reference sequence). The CDR3 bases are TGTGCCTGGAGTGTAGGACAGGGGCAGGGGCAGTACTTC. It encodes CAWSVGQGQGQYF. The full variable domain, its missing parts supplied by reference TRBV30 and TRBJ2-7, is SQTIHQWPATLVQPVGSPLSLECTVEGTSNPNLYWYRQAAGRGLQLLFYSVGIGQISSEVPQNLSASRPQDRQFILSSKKLLLSDSGFYLCAWSVGQGQGQYFGPGTRLTVT.

This chain joins TRBV19 and TRBJ2-1; 13 bases line up with TRBD2. The CDR3 loop spans 18 amino acids. V dropped 3 bases and J dropped 1; count of bases not matched to a gene: 6. Germline V gene lookup returns CDR1 LNHDA and CDR2 SQIVND (reference sequence). CDR3 loop: CASSIRPGLAGSYNEQFF. The CDR3 DNA is TGTGCCAGTAGTATCCGCCCGGGACTAGCGGGATCCTACAATGAGCAGTTCTTC.

This chain links TRBV6-5 with TRBJ1-5; TRBD1 agrees at 7 bases. V lost 6 bases, J lost 6 bases, and 8 bases stayed unmatched. This CDR3 is 14 amino acids long. Germline V gene sequence: CDR1 MNHEY, CDR2 SVGAGI. CDR3 in amino acids: CASRKEAGGQPQHF. The CDR3, as DNA: TGTGCCAGCAGGAAGGAAGCAGGGGGTCAGCCCCAGCATTTT.

Only a few counts were recorded for this clone. This CDR3 is CASSLESSTYEQYF. CDR3 DNA sequence: TGCGCCAGCAGCTTGGAGAGTTCGACCTACGAGCAGTACTTC. The chain has TRBV5-1 and TRBJ2-7; no reliable D call. Per germline, CDR1 SGHRS and CDR2 YFSETQ. This CDR3 comprises 14 residues. The ends were cut back, 0 bases at V and 2 bases at J, with 9 bases in the middle.

The V gene is TRBV4-3, the J gene TRBJ2-1; 9 positions match TRBD2. This CDR3 region has 18 residues. The junction had 14 bases not matched to a gene; V was cut back by 4 bases and J by 4 bases. The germline CDR1 and CDR2 sequences are LGHNA and YSLEER. The DNA for the CDR3 is TGCGCCAGCAGCCGGCAAAGCGGGGGGATAACGGGGTACAATGAGCAGTTCTTC. Protein sequence: CASSRQSGGITGYNEQFF.

This clone was counted only a few times. This sequence joins TRBV7-3 and TRBJ1-1, with a tentative D call TRBD1 (5 bases). V was shortened by 5 bases and J by 1 base, with 11 bases between the two germline ends. This CDR3 has 14 amino acids. CDR1 and CDR2 (germline): SGHTA, FQGTGA. CDR3 sequence: CASSIGQGNTEAFF. The CDR3 DNA reads TGTGCCAGCAGCATCGGTCAGGGGAACACTGAAGCTTTCTTT.

This chain connects TRBV4-1 to TRBJ1-1, with D uncertain. V lost 3 bases to trimming and J lost 11 bases, with 19 bases between them. The CDR3 is 14 residues long. Germline CDR1 MGHRA, CDR2 YSYEKL. CDR3 DNA sequence: TGCGCCAGCAGCCAGGAAGTGGATACCCTAGCGGCTTTCTTT. Its protein is CASSQEVDTLAAFF.

The J gene is TRBJ1-2, the V gene TRBV6-5, with D tentatively TRBD1 (5 bases). Trimming removed 7 bases from V and 4 bases from J, with 10 bases in between. The germline gives CDR1 MNHEY, CDR2 SVGAGI. CDR3 length equals 12 residues. The CDR3 bases are TGTGCCAGCACCACGGGGGGCTATGGCTACACCTTC. Residues: CASTTGGYGYTF.

With respect to this clone: The same CDR3 is also encoded by other DNA sequences in this sample. V usage is TRBV6-5 and J usage is TRBJ1-1, with TRBD1 identical over 7 bases. The V and J ends lost 7 bases and 1 base, in that order; junction bases with no gene match: 3. Germline assignment: CDR1 MNHEY and CDR2 SVGAGI. The CDR3 sequence is 13 residues long. The CDR3 region has the DNA TGTGCCAGCAAGACAGGGCGGAACACTGAAGCTTTCTTT. It specifies CASKTGRNTEAFF.

The rearrangement uses TRBV2 and TRBJ2-5; 11 positions match TRBD2. The end of the DNA fits TRBJ2-7 better, so the J call may be wrong. Germline V gene sequence: CDR1 SNHLY, CDR2 FYNNEI. The CDR3 has 13 amino acids. The CDR3 region is CASLTSGVFEQYF. In DNA form, the CDR3 reads TGTGCCAGTTTGACTAGCGGGGTCTTCGAGCAGTACTTC.

This chain joins TRBV4-2 and TRBJ2-1; possibly TRBD1 for D (6 bases). CDR1 and CDR2 from the germline V gene are LGHNA and YNFKEQ. The length of the CDR3 is 17 residues. V lost 0 bases and J 5 bases, leaving 17 bases between the germline ends. CDR3 sequence (DNA): TGTGCCAGCAGCCAAGATCTGGACAGTTTCAGGGACAATGAGCAGTTCTTC. It specifies CASSQDLDSFRDNEQFF.

This chain joins TRBV6-5 and TRBJ1-6; D may be TRBD1 (5 bases). CDR1 is MNHEY, CDR2 SVGAGI, per germline. V lost 2 bases and J 3 bases, leaving 11 bases between the germline ends. This CDR3 is 16 amino acids long. CDR3 sequence reads: CASSYAGGNYNSPLHF. The CDR3 coding sequence is TGTGCCAGCAGTTACGCGGGGGGGAACTATAATTCACCCCTCCACTTT.

The gene calls are TRBV30 and TRBJ1-2; D unclear. CDR1 is GTSNPN, CDR2 SVGIG, per germline (reference sequence). Trimming left V 0 bases short and J 6 bases short, with 5 bases between. The CDR3 spans 11 residues. The CDR3 spells CAWSVQNGYTF. The CDR3 DNA reads TGTGCCTGGAGTGTACAGAATGGCTACACCTTC.

The chain uses TRBV28 and TRBJ1-5; weak D call: TRBD1 (5 bases). The CDR3 is made up of 14 amino acids. Trimming pared 4 bases from V and 6 bases from J, leaving 13 bases between. Germline loops: CDR1 MDHEN, CDR2 SYDVKM. The CDR3 loop reads CASSYQGTGQPQHF. The CDR3 DNA follows: TGTGCCAGCAGTTATCAGGGTACCGGTCAGCCCCAGCATTTT. Supplemented by reference TRBV28 and TRBJ1-5, the full variable domain reads DVKVTQSSRYLVKRTGEKVFLECVQDMDHENMFWYRQDPGLGLRLIYFSYDVKMKEKGDIPEGYSVSREKKERFSLILESASTNQTSMYLCASSYQGTGQPQHFGDGTRLSIL.